This T cell receptor (beta chain) was obtained from a study of response to subunit inactivated influenza vaccine. Study findings and constraints: That few new T cells are recruited by each seasonal influenza vaccination was the authors' suggestion.

This clonotype was seen ten or more times. Its antigen is as yet unknown. TCRdb processed the RT-PCR reads anew with MiXCR; each CDR3 protein has one entry. The sample contains fewer than 550,000 distinct CDR3 sequences, around 25% of which appear only once. V lost 2 bases and J 2 bases, leaving 8 bases between the germline ends. There are 13 residues in the CDR3. Germline assignment: CDR1 DFQATT and CDR2 SNEGSKA (reference sequence). The gene calls are TRBV20-1 and TRBJ2-3; no clear D gene. Sequencing used CD4+ T cells sorted from PBMCs, obtained more than 4 days after vaccination. This TCR was sampled from a man aged 45-65 years who received an inactivated influenza vaccine. In DNA form, the CDR3 reads TGCAGTGCTAGAAGGGATTCCACAGATACGCAGTATTTT. Its translation: CSARRDSTDTQYF.